Shown below are 2 T cell receptor beta chains from a single sample sequenced in a study of shared clonotypes between healthy human individuals. Naive-designated CD8 cells lacked CD45RO, were positively enriched for CCR7, and omitted terminally differentiated effector memory CD45RA+ cells. Here immunoSEQ multiplex PCR was the method, and the copy in TCRdb shows in-frame clones only, minus some. This table has roughly 2,000,000 clones, roughly 93% appearing once. Sample: naive CD8+ T cells from PBMCs. These receptors were obtained from a man aged 18 to 30 in good health. Some clones in this sample may be carry-over from other donors' samples.

The chain is built from TRBV13 and TRBJ2-7, with TRBD2 as a possible D gene (5 bases). The germline V gene has CDR1 PRHDT and CDR2 FYEKMQ (reference sequence). Deletions cut 4 bases from V and 2 bases from J, with 9 bases between. The CDR3 is made up of 13 amino acids. This CDR3 reads CASSYSGTYEQYF. CDR3 coding DNA: TGTGCCAGCAGCTATTCGGGAACCTACGAGCAGTACTTC. Filled out from reference TRBV13 and TRBJ2-7, the complete variable domain reads AAGVIQSPRHLIKEKRETATLKCYPIPRHDTVYWYQQGPGQDPQFLISFYEKMQSDKGSIPDRFSAQQFSDYHSELNMSSLELGDSALYFCASSYSGTYEQYFGPGTRLTVT.

The rearrangement joins TRBV27 to TRBJ1-6; D is unclear. Germline lookup yields CDR1 MNHEY and CDR2 SMNVEV (reference sequence). CDR3 length: 12 amino acids. CDR3 amino acids: CGTAISGSPLHF. CDR3 nucleotide sequence: TGTGGCACAGCGATTTCGGGCTCACCCCTCCACTTT.